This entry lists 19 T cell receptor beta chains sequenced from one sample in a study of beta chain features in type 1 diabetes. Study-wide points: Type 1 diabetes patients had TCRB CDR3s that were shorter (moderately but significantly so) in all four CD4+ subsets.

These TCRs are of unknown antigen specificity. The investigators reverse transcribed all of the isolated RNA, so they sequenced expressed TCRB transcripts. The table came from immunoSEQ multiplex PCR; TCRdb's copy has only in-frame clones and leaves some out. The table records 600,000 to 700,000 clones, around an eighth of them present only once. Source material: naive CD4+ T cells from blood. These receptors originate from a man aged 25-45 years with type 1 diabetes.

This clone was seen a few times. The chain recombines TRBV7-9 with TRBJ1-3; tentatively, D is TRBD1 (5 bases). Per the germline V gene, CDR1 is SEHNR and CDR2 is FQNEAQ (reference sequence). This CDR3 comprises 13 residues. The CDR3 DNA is TGTGGAACTCGGGGGTACTCTGGAAACACCATATATTTT. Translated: CGTRGYSGNTIYF.

The CDR3 region is CAWRVLTGGSSPLHF. DNA of the CDR3: TGTGCCTGGAGGGTGCTGACAGGGGGGAGTTCACCCCTCCACTTT. V is TRBV30 and J is TRBJ1-6; 9 bases agree with TRBD1. This CDR3 spans 15 amino acids. Germline CDR1 is GTSNPN and CDR2 is SVGIG (reference sequence). The ends lost 3 bases at V and 9 bases at J; junction bases unmatched: 9.

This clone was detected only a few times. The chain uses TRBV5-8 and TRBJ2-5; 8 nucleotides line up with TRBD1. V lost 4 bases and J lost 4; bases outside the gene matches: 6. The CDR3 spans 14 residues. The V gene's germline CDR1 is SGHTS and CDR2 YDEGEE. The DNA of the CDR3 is TGTGCCAGCAGCCCTGGACAGGGAGGAGAGACCCAGTACTTC. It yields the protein CASSPGQGGETQYF. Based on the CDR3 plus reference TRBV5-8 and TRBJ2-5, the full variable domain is EAGVTQSPTHLIKTRGQQATLRCSPISGHTSVYWYQQALGLGLQFLLWYDEGEERNRGNFPPRFSGRQFPNYSSELNVNALELEDSALYLCASSPGQGGETQYFGPGTRLLVL.

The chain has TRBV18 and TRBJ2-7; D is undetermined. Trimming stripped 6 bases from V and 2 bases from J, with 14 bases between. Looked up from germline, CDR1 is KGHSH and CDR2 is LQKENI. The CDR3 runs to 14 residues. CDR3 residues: CASSLSTGTYEQYF. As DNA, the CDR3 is TGTGCCAGCTCCCTCTCGACTGGAACCTACGAGCAGTACTTC.

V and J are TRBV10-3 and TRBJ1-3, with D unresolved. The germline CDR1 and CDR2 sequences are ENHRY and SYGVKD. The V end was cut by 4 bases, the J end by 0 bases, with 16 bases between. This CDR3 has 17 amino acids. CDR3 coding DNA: TGTGCCATCAGTGGCGAAGAAGGACGGTACTCTGGAAACACCATATATTTT. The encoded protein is CAISGEEGRYSGNTIYF.

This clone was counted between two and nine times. This CDR3 reads CASRDDRGDTQYF. CDR3 in DNA: TGTGCCAGCAGGGATGACAGGGGCGATACGCAGTATTTT. This chain uses TRBV2 with TRBJ2-3, with 8 positions matching TRBD1. Germline V gene sequence: CDR1 SNHLY, CDR2 FYNNEI. With 6 bases clipped from V and 6 bases from J, the junction kept 5 bases outside the gene matches. This CDR3 spans 13 amino acids.

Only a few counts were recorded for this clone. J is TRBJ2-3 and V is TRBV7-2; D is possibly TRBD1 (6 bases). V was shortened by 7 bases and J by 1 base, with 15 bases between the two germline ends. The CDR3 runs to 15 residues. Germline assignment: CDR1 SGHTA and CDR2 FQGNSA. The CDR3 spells CASTPNKGGTDTQYF. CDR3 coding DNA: TGTGCCAGCACCCCCAATAAGGGGGGCACAGATACGCAGTATTTT.

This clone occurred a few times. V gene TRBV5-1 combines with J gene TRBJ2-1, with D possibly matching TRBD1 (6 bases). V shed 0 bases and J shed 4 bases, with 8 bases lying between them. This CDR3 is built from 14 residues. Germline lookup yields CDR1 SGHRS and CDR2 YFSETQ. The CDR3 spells CASSLATGYNEQFF. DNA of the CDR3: TGCGCCAGCAGCTTGGCCACAGGGTACAATGAGCAGTTCTTC.

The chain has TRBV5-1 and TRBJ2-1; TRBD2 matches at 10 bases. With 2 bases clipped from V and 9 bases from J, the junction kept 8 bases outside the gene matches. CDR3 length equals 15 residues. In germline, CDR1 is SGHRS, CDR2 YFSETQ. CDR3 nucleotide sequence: TGCGCCAGCAGCTTAACTAGCGGGGCGCCCTTTGAGCAGTTCTTC. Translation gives CASSLTSGAPFEQFF.

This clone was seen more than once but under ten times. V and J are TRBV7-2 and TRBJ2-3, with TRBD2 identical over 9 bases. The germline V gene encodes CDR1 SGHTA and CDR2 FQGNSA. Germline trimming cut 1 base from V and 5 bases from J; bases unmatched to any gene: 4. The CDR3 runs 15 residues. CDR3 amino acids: CASSLGGGAVDTQYF. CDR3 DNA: TGTGCCAGCAGCTTAGGCGGGGGGGCAGTAGATACGCAGTATTTT. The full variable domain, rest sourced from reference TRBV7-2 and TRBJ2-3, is GAGVSQSPSNKVTEKGKDVELRCDPISGHTALYWYRQSLGQGLEFLIYFQGNSAPDKSGLPSDRFSAERTGGSVSTLTIQRTQQEDSAVYLCASSLGGGAVDTQYFGPGTRLTVL.

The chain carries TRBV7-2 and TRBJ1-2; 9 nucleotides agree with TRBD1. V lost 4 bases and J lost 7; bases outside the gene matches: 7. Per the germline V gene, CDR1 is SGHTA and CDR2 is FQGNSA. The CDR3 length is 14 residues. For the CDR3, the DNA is TGTGCCAGCAGCTCCAGGACAGGGGAAAGTGGCTACACCTTC. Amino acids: CASSSRTGESGYTF.

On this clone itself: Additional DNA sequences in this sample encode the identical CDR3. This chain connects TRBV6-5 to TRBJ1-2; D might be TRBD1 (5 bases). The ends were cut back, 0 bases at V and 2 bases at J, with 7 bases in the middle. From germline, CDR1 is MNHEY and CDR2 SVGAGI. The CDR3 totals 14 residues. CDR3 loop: CASSYSAGNYGYTF. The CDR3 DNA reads TGTGCCAGCAGTTACTCGGCAGGGAACTATGGCTACACCTTC.

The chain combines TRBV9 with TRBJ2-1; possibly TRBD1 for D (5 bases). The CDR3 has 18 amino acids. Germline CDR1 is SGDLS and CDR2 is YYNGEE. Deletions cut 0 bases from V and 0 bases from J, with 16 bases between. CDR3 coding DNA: TGTGCCAGCAGCGTAGAACCCGCAGGGTTTGCCTCCTACAATGAGCAGTTCTTC. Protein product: CASSVEPAGFASYNEQFF.

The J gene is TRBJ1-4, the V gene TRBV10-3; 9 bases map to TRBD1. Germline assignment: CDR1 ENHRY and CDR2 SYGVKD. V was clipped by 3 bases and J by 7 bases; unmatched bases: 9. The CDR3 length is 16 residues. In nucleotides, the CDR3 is TGTGCCATCAGTGAAGAATCCGGGACAGGGTTTGAAAAACTGTTTTTT. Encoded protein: CAISEESGTGFEKLFF.

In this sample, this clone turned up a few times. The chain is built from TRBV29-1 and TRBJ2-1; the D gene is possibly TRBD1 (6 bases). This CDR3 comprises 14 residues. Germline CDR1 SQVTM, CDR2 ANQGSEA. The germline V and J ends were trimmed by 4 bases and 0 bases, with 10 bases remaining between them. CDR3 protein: CSVAMGASYNEQFF. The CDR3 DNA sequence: TGCAGCGTTGCTATGGGGGCCTCCTACAATGAGCAGTTCTTC.

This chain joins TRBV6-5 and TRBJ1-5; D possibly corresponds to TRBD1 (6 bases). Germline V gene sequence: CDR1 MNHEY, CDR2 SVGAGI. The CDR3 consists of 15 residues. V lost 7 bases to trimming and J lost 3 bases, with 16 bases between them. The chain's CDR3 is CASTAGEGNNQPQHF. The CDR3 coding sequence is TGTGCCAGCACCGCAGGGGAGGGGAACAATCAGCCCCAGCATTTT.

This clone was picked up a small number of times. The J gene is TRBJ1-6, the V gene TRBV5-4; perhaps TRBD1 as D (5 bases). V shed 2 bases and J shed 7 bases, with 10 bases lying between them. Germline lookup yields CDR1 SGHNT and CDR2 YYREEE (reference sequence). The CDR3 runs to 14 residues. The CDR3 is CASSLGRENSPLHF. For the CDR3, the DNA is TGTGCCAGCAGCTTAGGCAGGGAAAATTCACCCCTCCACTTT.

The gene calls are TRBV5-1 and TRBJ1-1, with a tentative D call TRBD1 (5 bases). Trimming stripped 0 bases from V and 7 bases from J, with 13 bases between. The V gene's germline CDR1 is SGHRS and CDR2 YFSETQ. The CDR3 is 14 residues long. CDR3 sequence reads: CASSLGGDEGEAFF. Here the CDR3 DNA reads TGCGCCAGCAGCTTGGGAGGGGATGAGGGTGAAGCTTTCTTT.

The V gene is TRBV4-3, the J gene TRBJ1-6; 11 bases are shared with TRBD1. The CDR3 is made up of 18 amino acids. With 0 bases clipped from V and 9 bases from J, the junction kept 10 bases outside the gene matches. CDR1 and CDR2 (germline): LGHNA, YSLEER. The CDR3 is CASSQDMGIGQGASPLHF. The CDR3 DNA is TGCGCCAGCAGCCAAGATATGGGAATTGGACAGGGGGCTTCACCCCTCCACTTT.